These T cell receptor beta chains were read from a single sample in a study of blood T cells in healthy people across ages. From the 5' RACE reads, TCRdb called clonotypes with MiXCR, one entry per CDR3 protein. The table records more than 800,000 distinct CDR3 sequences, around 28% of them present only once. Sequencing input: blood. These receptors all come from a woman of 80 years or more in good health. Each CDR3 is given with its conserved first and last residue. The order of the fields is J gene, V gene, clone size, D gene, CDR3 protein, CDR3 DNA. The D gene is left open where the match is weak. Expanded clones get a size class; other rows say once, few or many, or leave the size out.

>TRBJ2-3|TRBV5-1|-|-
CASSLPTRTSTSDTQYF
TGCGCCAGCAGTTTACCGACCCGCACAAGCACCTCAGATACGCAGTATTTT
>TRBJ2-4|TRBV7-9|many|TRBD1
CASSLWTGENIQYF
TGTGCCAGCAGCTTATGGACAGGGGAGAACATTCAGTACTTC
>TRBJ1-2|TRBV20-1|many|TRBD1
CSADPQGGFDGYTF
TGCAGTGCTGACCCTCAGGGGGGATTCGATGGCTACACCTTC
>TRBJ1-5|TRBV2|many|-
CASSAGNGNQPQHF
TGTGCCAGCAGTGCCGGGAACGGCAATCAGCCCCAGCATTTT
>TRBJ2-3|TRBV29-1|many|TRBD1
CSVDRGRTTDTQYF
TGCAGCGTTGACAGGGGGCGTACTACAGATACGCAGTATTTT
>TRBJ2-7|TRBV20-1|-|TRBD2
CSPKARGRGGAYEQYF
TGCAGTCCAAAAGCAAGGGGGCGGGGGGGGGCCTACGAGCAGTACTTC
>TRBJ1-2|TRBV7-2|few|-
CASSFLAGEIYGYTF
TGTGCCAGCAGCTTTTTGGCAGGGGAGATATATGGCTACACCTTC
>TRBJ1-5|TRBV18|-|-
CASSPDQHQPQHF
TGTGCCAGCTCACCTGATCAGCATCAGCCCCAGCATTTT
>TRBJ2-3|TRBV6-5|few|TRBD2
CASSYTTSGGEGGTQYF
TGTGCCAGCAGTTACACGACTAGCGGGGGGGAGGGAGGTACGCAGTATTTT
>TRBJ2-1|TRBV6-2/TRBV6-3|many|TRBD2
CASSYTGGVGSNEQFF
TGTGCCAGCAGTTACACCGGGGGGGTCGGTAGTAATGAGCAGTTCTTC
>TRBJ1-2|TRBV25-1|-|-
CASRDAGAGGYTF
TGTGCCAGCAGGGACGCAGGGGCGGGTGGCTACACCTTC
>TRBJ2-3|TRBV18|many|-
CASSPGTGELEQYF
TGTGCCAGCTCACCTGGGACCGGGGAGTTGGAGCAGTATTTT
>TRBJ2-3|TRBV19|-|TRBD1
CASIGTATVGHTQYF
TGTGCCAGTATAGGGACAGCTACTGTGGGTCATACGCAGTATTTT
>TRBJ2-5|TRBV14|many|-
CASSREWGQETQYF
TGTGCCAGCAGCCGAGAATGGGGGCAAGAGACCCAGTACTTC
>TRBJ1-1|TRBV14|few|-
CASSQVSGVTEAFF
TGTGCCAGCAGCCAAGTAAGTGGGGTCACTGAAGCTTTCTTT
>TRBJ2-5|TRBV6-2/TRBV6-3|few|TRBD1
CASSRLQGQETQYF
TGTGCCAGCAGCCGCTTACAGGGGCAAGAGACCCAGTACTTC
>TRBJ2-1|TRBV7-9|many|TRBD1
CASSPVQGGNEQFF
TGTGCCAGCAGCCCAGTACAGGGGGGAAATGAGCAGTTCTTC
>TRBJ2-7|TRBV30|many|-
CAWSVTGPHDEQYF
TGTGCCTGGAGTGTAACAGGTCCCCACGACGAGCAGTACTTC
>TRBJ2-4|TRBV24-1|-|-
CASSWASTKNIQYF
TGTGCCAGCAGCTGGGCCTCGACCAAAAACATTCAGTACTTC
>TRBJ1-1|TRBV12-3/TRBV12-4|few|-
CASSSLHQGWTEAFF
TGTGCCAGCAGTTCCCTCCATCAGGGATGGACTGAAGCTTTCTTT
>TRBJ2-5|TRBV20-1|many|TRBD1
CSARVGRDSPYQETQYF
TGCAGTGCTAGAGTTGGTCGGGACAGCCCGTACCAAGAGACCCAGTACTTC
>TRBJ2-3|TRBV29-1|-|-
CSVVITDTQYF
TGCAGCGTAGTGATCACAGATACGCAGTATTTT
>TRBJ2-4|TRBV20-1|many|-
CSATKINDIQYF
TGCAGTGCTACCAAGATTAATGACATTCAGTACTTC
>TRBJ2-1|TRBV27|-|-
CASSFQGREQFF
TGTGCCAGCAGTTTCCAGGGTCGAGAGCAGTTCTTC
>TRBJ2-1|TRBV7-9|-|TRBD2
CASSLSLAGSYNEQFF
TGTGCCAGCAGCTTGTCCCTAGCGGGATCCTACAATGAGCAGTTCTTC
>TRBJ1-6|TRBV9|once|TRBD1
CASSPRTGGVSPLHF
TGTGCCAGCAGCCCACGCACAGGGGGCGTCTCACCCCTCCACTTT
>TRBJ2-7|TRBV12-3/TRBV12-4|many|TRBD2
CASTFSSGGYLEQYF
TGTGCCAGCACCTTTTCTAGCGGGGGGTACTTAGAGCAGTACTTC
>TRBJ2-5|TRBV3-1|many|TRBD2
CASSQGLAGGQETQYF
TGTGCCAGCAGTCAAGGACTAGCGGGGGGGCAAGAGACCCAGTACTTC
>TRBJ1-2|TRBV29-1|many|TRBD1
CSVGQGAANYGYTF
TGCAGCGTTGGGCAGGGGGCGGCTAACTATGGCTACACCTTC
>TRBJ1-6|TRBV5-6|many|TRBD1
CASSQTGKGSPLHF
TGTGCCAGCAGCCAGACAGGGAAGGGATCACCCCTCCACTTT
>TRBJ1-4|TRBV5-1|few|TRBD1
CASSSSLTGGDEKLFF
TGCGCCAGCAGCTCATCCTTGACAGGGGGCGACGAAAAACTGTTTTTT
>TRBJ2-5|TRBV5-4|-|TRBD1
CASSPGTEYKQYF
TGTGCCAGCAGCCCCGGGACAGAGTACAAGCAGTACTTC
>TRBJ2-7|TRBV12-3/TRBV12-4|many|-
CASSLSGQGGREQYF
TGTGCCAGCAGTTTGTCGGGTCAGGGGGGGCGCGAGCAGTACTTC
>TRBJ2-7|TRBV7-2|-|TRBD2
CASSLLAGEPYF
TGTGCCAGCAGCCTCCTAGCGGGGGAGCCGTACTTC
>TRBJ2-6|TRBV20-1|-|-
CSASPTPGANVLTF
TGCAGTGCTAGTCCTACCCCTGGGGCCAACGTCCTGACTTTC
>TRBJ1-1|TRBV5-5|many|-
CASSRIVTNTEAFF
TGTGCCAGCAGCCGTATTGTTACGAACACTGAAGCTTTCTTT
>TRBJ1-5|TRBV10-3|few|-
CAISAVGSEVAQHF
TGTGCCATCAGTGCAGTAGGGAGCGAGGTGGCCCAGCATTTT
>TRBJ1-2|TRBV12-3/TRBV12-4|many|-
CASSEHDRSYGYTF
TGTGCCAGCAGTGAACACGACAGGTCCTATGGCTACACCTTC